Shown below are 22 T cell receptor beta chains from a single sample sequenced in a study of blood T cells in healthy people across ages. PCR was performed a second time for about 6 to 11 cycles using a sample-barcoded 5' primer and a J-beta primer mix. TCRdb processed the 5' RACE reads anew with MiXCR; each CDR3 protein has one entry. This table has about 1.1 million distinct CDR3 sequences, around two fifths appearing once. Sequenced material: blood. The receptors here all came from a young man in good health.

Comment on this clonotype: A single base separates this from a much larger clone, so it may be a read error. V and J are TRBV29-1 and TRBJ1-4; 8 bases are shared with TRBD1. The V gene's germline CDR1 is SQVTM and CDR2 ANQGSEA. This CDR3 region has 16 residues. This CDR3 reads CSVEVRGLTTNEKQFF. The CDR3 bases are TGCAGCGTTGAGGTCAGGGGGCTTACAACTAATGAAAAACAGTTTTTT.

The chain couples TRBV20-1 to TRBJ1-5; 8 bases fit TRBD1. The junction had 13 bases not matched to a gene; V was cut back by 6 bases and J by 6 bases. This CDR3 region has 15 residues. Germline values: CDR1 DFQATT, CDR2 SNEGSKA (reference sequence). The CDR3 region is CSALIMTGAGQPQHF. In DNA, the CDR3 is TGCAGTGCCCTCATTATGACAGGGGCGGGTCAGCCCCAGCATTTT.

This chain connects TRBV6-6 to TRBJ2-7, with D tentatively TRBD2 (5 bases). V lost 0 bases and J lost 0, with 9 bases in between. From germline, CDR1 is MNHNY and CDR2 SVGAGI (reference sequence). The CDR3 contains 15 residues. The CDR3 reads CASSYSYRDSYEQYF. The DNA of the CDR3 is TGTGCCAGCAGTTACTCGTATCGGGACTCCTACGAGCAGTACTTC.

Note on this clonotype: At one end, the junction sequence differs from germline, possibly due to a read error. The chain combines TRBV10-3 with TRBJ1-2, with D unresolved. The CDR3 length is 16 residues. Germline values: CDR1 ENHRY, CDR2 SYGVKD. CDR3 DNA sequence: TGTGCCATCAGGGAGTCGTCCAGCTACATTAACTATGGCTACACCTTC. It specifies CAIRESSSYINYGYTF.

This chain links TRBV20-1 with TRBJ1-5, with D perhaps matching TRBD1 (5 bases). This CDR3 region has 14 residues. Germline loops: CDR1 DFQATT, CDR2 SNEGSKA (reference sequence). V gave up 0 bases and J gave up 8 bases, with 14 bases separating them. CDR3 amino acids: CSAREGQITKPQHF. In DNA form, the CDR3 reads TGCAGTGCTAGAGAGGGGCAGATCACTAAGCCCCAGCATTTT.

This clonotype was counted between two and nine times. The genes are TRBV6-2 or TRBV6-3 and TRBJ2-7, with 7 bases that match TRBD1. This CDR3 is 15 amino acids long. Germline values: CDR1 MNHEY, CDR2 SVGEGT. Germline trimming cut 5 bases from V and 4 bases from J; bases unmatched to any gene: 11. The CDR3 here is CASSTTGQTLYEQYF. The DNA of the CDR3 is TGTGCCAGCAGTACTACGGGACAGACACTTTACGAGCAGTACTTC.

A few counts support this clonotype. V usage is TRBV12-3 or TRBV12-4 and J usage is TRBJ1-2; D is uncertain. CDR3 length: 14 amino acids. Trimming cost V 3 bases and J 1 base, with 9 bases left between them. The CDR3 DNA reads TGTGCCAGCAGTTTGGTAGGAATTAACTATGGCTACACCTTC. Protein product: CASSLVGINYGYTF.

This clonotype was counted a few times. Here the CDR3 reads CASSRGRLTNYGYTF. CDR3 in DNA: TGCGCCAGCAGCCGGGGCAGGCTCACGAACTATGGCTACACCTTC. The chain links TRBV4-3 to TRBJ1-2; TRBD1 might be the D (5 bases). The CDR3 consists of 15 residues. Trimming took off 4 bases at V and 2 bases at J, with 14 bases between the two ends. The germline gives CDR1 LGHNA, CDR2 YSLEER.

The chain combines TRBV7-2 with TRBJ2-1, with 7 bases fitting TRBD2. Germline lookup yields CDR1 SGHTA and CDR2 FQGNSA. CDR3 length equals 12 residues. V was pared by 5 bases and J by 9 bases, with 4 bases of the junction left unmatched. CDR3 sequence (DNA): TGTGCCAGCAGCAGCAGGGAGGGTGAGCAGTTCTTC. Amino acids: CASSSREGEQFF.

This clonotype was observed at least ten times. This rearrangement joins TRBV6-5 to TRBJ2-4; D is unclear. Between the trimmed V and J ends, which lost 0 bases and 1 base, there was a span of 13 bases. CDR1 is MNHEY and CDR2 is SVGAGI in the germline V gene. The CDR3 extends over 17 amino acids. The CDR3, as DNA: TGTGCCAGCAGTTACTCGTTCGGGCGGACCGCCAAAAACATTCAGTACTTC. Its protein product is CASSYSFGRTAKNIQYF.

V gene TRBV6-2 or TRBV6-3 combines with J gene TRBJ1-5; 7 bases match TRBD1. Germline V lookup: CDR1 MNHEY, CDR2 SVGEGT. The CDR3 loop spans 14 amino acids. V shed 2 bases, J shed 10 bases, and the junction held 8 bases outside the gene matches. As DNA, the CDR3 is TGTGCCAGCAGTTACGGGCAGGGGGGGGCCCCCCAGCATTTT. This translates into CASSYGQGGAPQHF.

The chain has TRBV12-3 or TRBV12-4 and TRBJ2-1; no clear D gene. This CDR3 spans 13 amino acids. The V and J ends lost 1 base and 8 bases respectively, with 9 bases between them. The CDR3 spells CASSLGERDEQFF. The CDR3 DNA reads TGTGCCAGCAGTTTAGGAGAAAGGGATGAGCAGTTCTTC.

The chain is built from TRBV4-2 and TRBJ1-1; no definite D call. Germline lookup yields CDR1 LGHNA and CDR2 YNFKEQ. The CDR3 covers 14 residues. Trimming removed 2 bases at V and 10 bases at J, with 17 bases between. This chain's CDR3 is CASSQPPATRGAFF. Written as DNA, the CDR3 is TGTGCCAGCAGCCAACCCCCGGCTACTCGGGGAGCTTTCTTT.

The chain links TRBV20-1 to TRBJ2-1, with TRBD2 identical over 12 bases. Germline trimming cut 4 bases from V and 0 bases from J; bases unmatched to any gene: 7. The germline CDR1 and CDR2 sequences are DFQATT and SNEGSKA (reference sequence). This CDR3 region has 17 residues. The CDR3 DNA reads TGCAGTGCTACGACTAGCGGGGGCTCTAGCTCCTACAATGAGCAGTTCTTC. Residues: CSATTSGGSSSYNEQFF.

In this sample, this clonotype turned up a few times. The chain carries TRBV20-1 and TRBJ1-5, with 9 bases that match TRBD1. This CDR3 is built from 16 residues. Germline V gives CDR1 DFQATT, CDR2 SNEGSKA (reference sequence). With V trimmed by 0 bases and J by 3 bases, 6 bases remained unmatched. CDR3 sequence reads: CSARDRDRADNQPQHF. CDR3 DNA sequence: TGCAGTGCTAGAGATCGGGACAGGGCGGACAATCAGCCCCAGCATTTT.

The chain links TRBV27 to TRBJ2-2; D not certain. Between the trimmed V and J ends, which lost 10 bases and 2 bases, there was a span of 14 bases. The CDR3 is made up of 14 amino acids. From germline, CDR1 is MNHEY and CDR2 SMNVEV (reference sequence). CDR3 residues: CATRRLSNTGELFF. In DNA form, the CDR3 reads TGTGCCACCAGGCGACTGTCAAACACCGGGGAGCTGTTTTTT.

The rearrangement uses TRBV5-1 and TRBJ1-2; D is ambiguous. V was shortened by 0 bases and J by 4 bases, with 10 bases between the two germline ends. The CDR3 length is 14 residues. Germline CDR1 is SGHRS and CDR2 is YFSETQ. CDR3 DNA sequence: TGCGCCAGCAGCTTGGACAACCTGGGCTATGGCTACACCTTC. Protein: CASSLDNLGYGYTF.

The sample holds many counts of this clonotype. The chain combines TRBV12-3 or TRBV12-4 with TRBJ2-1; D ambiguous. The V gene lost 1 base and the J gene lost 1 base, with 5 bases spanning the gap. The CDR3 runs 14 residues. Here the CDR3 reads CASSLGPSYNEQFF. As DNA, the CDR3 is TGTGCCAGCAGTTTAGGACCATCCTACAATGAGCAGTTCTTC.

In its sample, this clonotype was seen once. The chain links TRBV2 to TRBJ1-2, with D maybe TRBD1 (6 bases). V was trimmed by 0 bases and J by 3 bases, leaving 8 bases between them. Germline assignment: CDR1 SNHLY and CDR2 FYNNEI. The CDR3 has 14 amino acids. Written as DNA, the CDR3 is TGTGCCAGCAGTGAAGCGAGGGGGGACTATGGCTACACCTTC. Translated, it gives CASSEARGDYGYTF.

This clonotype has a handful of counts. The chain combines TRBV7-9 with TRBJ1-2; D may be TRBD1 (5 bases). Germline CDR1 SEHNR, CDR2 FQNEAQ (reference sequence). V lost 1 base to trimming and J lost 7 bases, with 16 bases between them. This CDR3 has 15 amino acids. CDR3 DNA sequence: TGTGCCAGCAGCTTAGATCGGGGACGTTCGAGTGGCTACACCTTC. This codes for CASSLDRGRSSGYTF.

The chain couples TRBV12-3 or TRBV12-4 to TRBJ1-1; 10 bases are a match to TRBD1. The CDR3 spans 16 residues. Losses at the gene ends were 2 bases for V and 5 bases for J; bases not matched to a gene: 8. As DNA, the CDR3 is TGTGCCAGCAGTTTAACCCCGGACAGGGGGTTGACTGAAGCTTTCTTT. Amino acids: CASSLTPDRGLTEAFF.

The chain recombines TRBV20-1 with TRBJ2-1; 7 bases align to TRBD2. Germline assignment: CDR1 DFQATT and CDR2 SNEGSKA (reference sequence). The V gene end was trimmed by 6 bases and the J gene end by 6 bases; junction bases not matched to a gene: 17. CDR3 length: 16 residues. CDR3 DNA sequence: TGCAGTGCCGGATGGAGGAGCGGGACTTTCCTCAATGAGCAGTTCTTC. The encoded protein is CSAGWRSGTFLNEQFF.